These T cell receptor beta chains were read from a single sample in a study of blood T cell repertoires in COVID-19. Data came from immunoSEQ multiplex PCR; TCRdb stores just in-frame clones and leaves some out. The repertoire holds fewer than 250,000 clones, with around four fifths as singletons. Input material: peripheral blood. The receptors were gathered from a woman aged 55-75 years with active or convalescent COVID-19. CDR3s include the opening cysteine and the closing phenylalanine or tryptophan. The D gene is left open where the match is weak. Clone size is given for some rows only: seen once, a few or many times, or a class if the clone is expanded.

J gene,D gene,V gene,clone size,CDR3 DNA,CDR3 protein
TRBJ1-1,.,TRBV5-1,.,TGCGCCAGCAGCTTGGGGGCTTTTTCCGGGGGAAGCACTGAAGCTTTCTTT,CASSLGAFSGGSTEAFF
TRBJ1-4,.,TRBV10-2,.,TGCGCCAGCAGTGAGTCGACTTGGTGGGGAGGGGAAAAACTGTTTTTT,CASSESTWWGGEKLFF
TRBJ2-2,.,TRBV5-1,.,TGCGCCAGCAGCCAGGGGCTTGGGGAGTCCGGGGAGCTGTTTTTT,CASSQGLGESGELFF
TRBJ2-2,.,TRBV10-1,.,TGCGCCAGCAGTTCCGTAACCGGGGAGCTGTTTTTT,CASSSVTGELFF
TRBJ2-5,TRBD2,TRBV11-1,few,TGTGCCAGCAGCTCGCGACTAGCTGAACAAGAGACCCAGTACTTC,CASSSRLAEQETQYF
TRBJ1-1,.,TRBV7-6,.,TGTGCCAGCAGCCCTGCCTCGGGGTTGAACACTGAAGCTTTCTTT,CASSPASGLNTEAFF
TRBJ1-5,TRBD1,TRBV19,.,TGTGCCTCATCAGGGGGCACGGGCAATCAGCCCCAGCATTTT,CASSGGTGNQPQHF
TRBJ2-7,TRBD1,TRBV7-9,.,TGTGCCAGCAGCTTAGGGACAGGGGAACCCGAGCAGTACTTC,CASSLGTGEPEQYF
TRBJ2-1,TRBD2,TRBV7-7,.,TGTGCTAGCAGCTCTTCACTAACCCGGGAGGGTAGGAATGAGCAGTTCTTC,CASSSSLTREGRNEQFF
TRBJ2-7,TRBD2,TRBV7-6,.,TGTGCCAGCAGCTTAGGACCGAGCGCGGGAGGGAGCTCCTACGAGCAGTACTTC,CASSLGPSAGGSSYEQYF
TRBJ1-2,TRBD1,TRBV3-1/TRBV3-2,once,TGTGCCAGCAGCCCCGCCGGGACAGGGCCTTTTGGCTACACCTTC,CASSPAGTGPFGYTF
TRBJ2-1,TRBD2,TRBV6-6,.,TGTGCCAGCACCTCGTCGGGACTAGCCCCCTCCAATGAGCAGTTCTTC,CASTSSGLAPSNEQFF
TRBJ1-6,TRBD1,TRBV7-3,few,TGTGCCAGCAGCTTCGTCCACAGGGGCAATTCACCCCTCCACTTT,CASSFVHRGNSPLHF
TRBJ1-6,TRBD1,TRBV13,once,TGTGCCAGCAGCTCCGGACAGGGGGTCGGATCACCCCTCCACTTT,CASSSGQGVGSPLHF
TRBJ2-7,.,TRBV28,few,TGTGCCAGCAGTTTTTCCCTCGGTACTTCAAGAAAAGCCTACGAGCAGTACTTC,CASSFSLGTSRKAYEQYF
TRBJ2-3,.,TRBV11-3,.,TGTGCCAGCAGCTTAGATCGGGGTGGTACGCAGTATTTT,CASSLDRGGTQYF
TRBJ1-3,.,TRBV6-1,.,TGTGCCAGCAGTGAAGCGGGCCACAGCTCTGGAAACACCATATATTTT,CASSEAGHSSGNTIYF
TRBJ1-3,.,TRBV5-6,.,TGTGCCAGCAGCTCGAGCGGGACACTTGGAAACACCATATATTTT,CASSSSGTLGNTIYF
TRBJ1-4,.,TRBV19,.,TGTGCCAGTAGTATAGAAAATAGCCTGTTTTTT,CASSIENSLFF
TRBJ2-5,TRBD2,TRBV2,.,TGTGCCAGCAGACTAGCGGCTTCGTACCAAGAGACCCAGTACTTC,CASRLAASYQETQYF
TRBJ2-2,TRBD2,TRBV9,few,TGTGCCAGCAGCGTACTAGCGGGGGGGTCCACCGGGGAGCTGTTTTTT,CASSVLAGGSTGELFF
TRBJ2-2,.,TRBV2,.,TGTGCCAGCAGTCAACAGGGCCCGAACACCGGGGAGCTGTTTTTT,CASSQQGPNTGELFF
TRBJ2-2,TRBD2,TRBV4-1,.,TGCGCCAGCAGCCACCTTGGGGAGGGAACCGGGGAGCTGTTTTTT,CASSHLGEGTGELFF
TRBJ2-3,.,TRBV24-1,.,TGTGCCACCAGTGAGGGGACACGGGATACGCAGTATTTT,CATSEGTRDTQYF
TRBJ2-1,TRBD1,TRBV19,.,TGTGCCAGTAGTACCCGGGACAGTACCTACAATGAGCAGTTCTTC,CASSTRDSTYNEQFF
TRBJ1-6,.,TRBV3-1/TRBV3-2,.,TGTGCCAGCAGCCAAGATCGGGGGGTCACCCTCCACTTT,CASSQDRGVTLHF
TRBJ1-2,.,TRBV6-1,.,TGTGCCAGCAGTGAATCGGTCCGTGAGGGCTACACCTTC,CASSESVREGYTF
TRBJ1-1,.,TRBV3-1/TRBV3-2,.,TGTGCCAGCAGCCAAACAGACAACACTGAAGCTTTCTTT,CASSQTDNTEAFF
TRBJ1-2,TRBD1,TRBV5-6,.,TGTGCCAGCAGCTTGGGAGGGACAGGAATCCCGGTCTCCTATGGCTACACCTTC,CASSLGGTGIPVSYGYTF
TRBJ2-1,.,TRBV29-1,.,TGCAGCGTTGAAGATCGGATTAGCTTTGGTAGGTTCTTC,CSVEDRISFGRFF
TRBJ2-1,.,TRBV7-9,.,TGTGCCAGCAGCCCCCCCTACGGGAATGAGCAGTTCTTC,CASSPPYGNEQFF
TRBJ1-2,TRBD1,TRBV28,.,TGTGCCAGCAGTAGGGACAGCTTCTACTATGGCTACACCTTC,CASSRDSFYYGYTF
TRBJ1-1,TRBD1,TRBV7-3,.,TGTGCCAGCAGCCCCGGGACAGGGGGCTCCGATACTGAAGCTTTCTTT,CASSPGTGGSDTEAFF